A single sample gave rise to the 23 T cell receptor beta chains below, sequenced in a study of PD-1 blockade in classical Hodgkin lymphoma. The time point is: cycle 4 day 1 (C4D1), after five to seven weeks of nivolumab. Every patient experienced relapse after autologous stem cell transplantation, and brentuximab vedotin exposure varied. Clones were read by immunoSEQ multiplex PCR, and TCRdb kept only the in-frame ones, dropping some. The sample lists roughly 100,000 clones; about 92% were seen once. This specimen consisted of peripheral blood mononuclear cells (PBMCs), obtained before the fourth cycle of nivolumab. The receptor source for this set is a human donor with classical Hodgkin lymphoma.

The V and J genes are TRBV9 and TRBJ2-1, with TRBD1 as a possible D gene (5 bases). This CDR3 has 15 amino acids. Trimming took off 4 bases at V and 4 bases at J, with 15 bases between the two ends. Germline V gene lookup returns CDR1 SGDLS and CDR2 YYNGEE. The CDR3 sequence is CASSPPQGIYNEQFF. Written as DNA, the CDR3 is TGTGCCAGCAGCCCCCCCCAGGGCATTTACAATGAGCAGTTCTTC.

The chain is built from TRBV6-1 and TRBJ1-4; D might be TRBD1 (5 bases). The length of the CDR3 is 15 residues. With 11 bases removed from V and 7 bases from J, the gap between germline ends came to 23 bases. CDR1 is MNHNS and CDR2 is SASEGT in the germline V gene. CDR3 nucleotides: TGTGCCTCCTCAGGAGTCGGGACCCGGGGTGAAAAACTGTTTTTT. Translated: CASSGVGTRGEKLFF.

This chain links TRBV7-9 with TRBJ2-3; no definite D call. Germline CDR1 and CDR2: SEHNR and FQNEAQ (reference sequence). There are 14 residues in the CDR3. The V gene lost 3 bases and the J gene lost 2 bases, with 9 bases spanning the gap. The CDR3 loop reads CASSFGSDTDTQYF. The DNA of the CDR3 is TGTGCCAGCAGCTTTGGATCCGACACAGATACGCAGTATTTT.

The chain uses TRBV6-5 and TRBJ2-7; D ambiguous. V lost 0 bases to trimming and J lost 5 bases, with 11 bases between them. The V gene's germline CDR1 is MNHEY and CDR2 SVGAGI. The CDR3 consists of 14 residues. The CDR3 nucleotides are TGTGCCAGCAGTTACTCCCCGGTACGGAACGAGCAGTACTTC. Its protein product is CASSYSPVRNEQYF.

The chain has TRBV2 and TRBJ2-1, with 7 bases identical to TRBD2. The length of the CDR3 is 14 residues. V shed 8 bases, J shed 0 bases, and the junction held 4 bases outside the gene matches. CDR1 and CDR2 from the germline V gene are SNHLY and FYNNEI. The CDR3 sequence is CASGRGDSYNEQFF. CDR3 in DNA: TGTGCCAGCGGCCGGGGGGACTCCTACAATGAGCAGTTCTTC.

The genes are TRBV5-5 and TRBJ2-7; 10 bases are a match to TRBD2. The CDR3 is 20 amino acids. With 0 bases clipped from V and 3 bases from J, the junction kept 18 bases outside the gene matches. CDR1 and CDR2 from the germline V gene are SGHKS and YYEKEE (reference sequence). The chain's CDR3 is CASSLAFSPVVAGGGYEQYF. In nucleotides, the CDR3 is TGTGCCAGCAGCTTGGCGTTCAGTCCGGTTGTAGCGGGAGGTGGCTACGAGCAGTACTTC.

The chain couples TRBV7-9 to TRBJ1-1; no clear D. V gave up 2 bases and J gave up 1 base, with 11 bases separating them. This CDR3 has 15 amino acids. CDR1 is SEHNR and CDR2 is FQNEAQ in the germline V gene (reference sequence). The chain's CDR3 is CASSLLRRGNTEAFF. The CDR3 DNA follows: TGTGCCAGCAGCTTACTCAGGCGGGGGAACACTGAAGCTTTCTTT.

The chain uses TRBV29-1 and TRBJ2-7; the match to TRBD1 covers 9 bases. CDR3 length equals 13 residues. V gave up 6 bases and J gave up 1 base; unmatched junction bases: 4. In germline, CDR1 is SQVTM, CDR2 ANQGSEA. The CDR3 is CSVEDRGSYEQYF. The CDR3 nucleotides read TGCAGCGTGGAGGACAGGGGATCCTACGAGCAGTACTTC.

The CDR3 sequence: CASSALLLLIRDSPKTSTDTQYF. For the CDR3, the DNA is TGTGCCAGCTCAGCGCTTCTTCTCCTTATCCGGGACAGCCCAAAGACTAGCACAGATACGCAGTATTTT. The V call is TRBV18, the J call TRBJ2-3; 7 bases are a match to TRBD1. J was trimmed by 0 bases and V by 5 bases; bases with no gene match: 29. There are 23 residues in the CDR3. CDR1 and CDR2 (germline): KGHSH, LQKENI. The variable domain in full, with the rest retrieved from reference TRBV18 and TRBJ2-3, is NAGVMQNPRHLVRRRGQEARLRCSPMKGHSHVYWYRQLPEEGLKFMVYLQKENIIDESGMPKERFSAEFPKEGPSILRIQQVVRGDSAAYFCASSALLLLIRDSPKTSTDTQYFGPGTRLTVL.

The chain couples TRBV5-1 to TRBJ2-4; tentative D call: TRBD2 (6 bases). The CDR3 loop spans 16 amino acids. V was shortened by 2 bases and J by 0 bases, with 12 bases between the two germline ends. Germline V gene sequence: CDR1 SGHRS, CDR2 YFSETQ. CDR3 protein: CASSFGRDLAKNIQYF. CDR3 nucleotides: TGCGCCAGCAGCTTCGGCAGGGACTTAGCCAAAAACATTCAGTACTTC.

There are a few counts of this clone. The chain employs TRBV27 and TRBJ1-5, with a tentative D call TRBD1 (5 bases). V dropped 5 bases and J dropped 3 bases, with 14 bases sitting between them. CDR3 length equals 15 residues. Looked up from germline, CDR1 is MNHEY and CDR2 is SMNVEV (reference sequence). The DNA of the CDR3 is TGTGCCAGCAGTGTTTTGTGGGGGTCCAATCAGCCCCAGCATTTT. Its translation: CASSVLWGSNQPQHF.

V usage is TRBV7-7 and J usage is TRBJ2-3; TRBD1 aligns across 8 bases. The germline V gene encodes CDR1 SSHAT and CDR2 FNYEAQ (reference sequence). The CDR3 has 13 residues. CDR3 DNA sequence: TGTGCTAGTGCAGGGGGCCTTACAGATACGCAGTATTTT. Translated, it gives CASAGGLTDTQYF. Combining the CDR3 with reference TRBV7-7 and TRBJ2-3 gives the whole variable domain GAGVSQSPRYKVTKRGQDVTLRCDPISSHATLYWYQQALGQGPEFLTYFNYEAQPDKSGLPSDRFSAERPEGSISTLTIQRTEQRDSAMYRCASAGGLTDTQYFGPGTRLTVL.

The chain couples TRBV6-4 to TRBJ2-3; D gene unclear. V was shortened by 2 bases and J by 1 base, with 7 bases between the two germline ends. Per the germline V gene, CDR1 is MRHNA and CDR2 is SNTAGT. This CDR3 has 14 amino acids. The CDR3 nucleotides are TGTGCCAGCAGTGACAGGTGGGGCACAGATACGCAGTATTTT. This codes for CASSDRWGTDTQYF.

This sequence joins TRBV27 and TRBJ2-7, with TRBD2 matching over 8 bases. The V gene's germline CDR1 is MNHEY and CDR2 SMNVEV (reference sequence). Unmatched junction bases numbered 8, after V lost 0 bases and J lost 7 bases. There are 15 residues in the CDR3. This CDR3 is CASSLSTGRAIEQYF. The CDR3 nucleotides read TGTGCCAGCAGTTTATCAACCGGGAGGGCCATTGAGCAGTACTTC.

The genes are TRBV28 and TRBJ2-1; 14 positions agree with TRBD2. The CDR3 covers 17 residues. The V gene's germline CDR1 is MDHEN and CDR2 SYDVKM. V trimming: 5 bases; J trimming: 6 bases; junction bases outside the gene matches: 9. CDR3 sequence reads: CASSLRLAGGPGNEQFF. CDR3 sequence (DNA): TGTGCCAGCAGTCTTCGACTAGCGGGAGGGCCCGGCAATGAGCAGTTCTTC.

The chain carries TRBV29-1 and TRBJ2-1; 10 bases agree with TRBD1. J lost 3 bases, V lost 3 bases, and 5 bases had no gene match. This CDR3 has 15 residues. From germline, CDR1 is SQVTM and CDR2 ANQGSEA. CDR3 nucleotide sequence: TGCAGCGTTGAGACAGGGGGCGCGGGCTACAATGAGCAGTTCTTC. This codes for CSVETGGAGYNEQFF.

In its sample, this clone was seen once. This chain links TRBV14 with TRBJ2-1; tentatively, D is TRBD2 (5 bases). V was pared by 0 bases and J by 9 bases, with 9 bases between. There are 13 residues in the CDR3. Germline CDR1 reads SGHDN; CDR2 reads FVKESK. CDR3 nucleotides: TGTGCCAGCAGCCAAGATCCTGGGAGTGAGCAGTTCTTC. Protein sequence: CASSQDPGSEQFF. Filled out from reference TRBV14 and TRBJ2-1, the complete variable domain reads EAGVTQFPSHSVIEKGQTVTLRCDPISGHDNLYWYRRVMGKEIKFLLHFVKESKQDESGMPNNRFLAERTGGTYSTLKVQPAELEDSGVYFCASSQDPGSEQFFGPGTRLTVL.

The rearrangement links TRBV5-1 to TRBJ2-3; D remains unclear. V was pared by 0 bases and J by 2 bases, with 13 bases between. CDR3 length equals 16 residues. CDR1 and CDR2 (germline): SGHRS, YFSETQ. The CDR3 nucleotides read TGCGCCAGCAGCTTGGCCGGGTCTCCCCCCACAGATACGCAGTATTTT. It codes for CASSLAGSPPTDTQYF.

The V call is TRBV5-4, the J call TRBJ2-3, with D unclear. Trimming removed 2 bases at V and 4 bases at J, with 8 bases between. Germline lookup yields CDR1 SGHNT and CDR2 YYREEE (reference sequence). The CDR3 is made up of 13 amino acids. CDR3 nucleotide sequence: TGTGCCAGCAGCTTTTCTAGGGCAGATACGCAGTATTTT. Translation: CASSFSRADTQYF. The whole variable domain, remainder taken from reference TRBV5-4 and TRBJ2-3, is ETGVTQSPTHLIKTRGQQVTLRCSSQSGHNTVSWYQQALGQGPQFIFQYYREEENGRGNFPPRFSGLQFPNYSSELNVNALELDDSALYLCASSFSRADTQYFGPGTRLTVL.

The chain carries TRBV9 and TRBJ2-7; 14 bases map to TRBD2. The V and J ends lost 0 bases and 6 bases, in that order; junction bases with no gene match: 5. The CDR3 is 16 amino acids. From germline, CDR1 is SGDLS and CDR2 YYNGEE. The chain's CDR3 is CASSVGLAGGALEQYF. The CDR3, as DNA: TGTGCCAGCAGCGTAGGACTAGCGGGAGGGGCGCTCGAGCAGTACTTC.

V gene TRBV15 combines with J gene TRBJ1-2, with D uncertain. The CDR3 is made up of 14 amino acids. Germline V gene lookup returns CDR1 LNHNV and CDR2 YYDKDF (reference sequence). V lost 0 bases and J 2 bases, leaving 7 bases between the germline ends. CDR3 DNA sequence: TGTGCCACCAGCAGAGAGAAGGGCAACTATGGCTACACCTTC. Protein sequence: CATSREKGNYGYTF.

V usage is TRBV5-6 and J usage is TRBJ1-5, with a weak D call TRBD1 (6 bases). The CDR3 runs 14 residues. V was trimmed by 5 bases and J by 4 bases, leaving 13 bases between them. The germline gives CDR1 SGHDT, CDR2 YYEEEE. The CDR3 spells CASREWGHNQPQHF. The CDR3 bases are TGTGCCAGCAGGGAGTGGGGGCATAATCAGCCCCAGCATTTT.

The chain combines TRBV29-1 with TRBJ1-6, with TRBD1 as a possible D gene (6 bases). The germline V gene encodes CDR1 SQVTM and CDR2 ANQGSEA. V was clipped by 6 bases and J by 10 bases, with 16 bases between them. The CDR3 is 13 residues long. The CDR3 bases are TGCAGCGTCGCGGTGGGGGCAGGATCACCCCTCCACTTT. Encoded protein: CSVAVGAGSPLHF.